These 28 T cell receptor beta chains were all obtained from the same sample, sequenced in a study of blood T cells in healthy people across ages (dated by TCRdb to between 2014 and 2017). Library creation used 5' RACE. The sequencer listed for this sample is Illumina HiSeq 2500. A second about 7 to 11 cycle PCR used a sample-barcoded 5' primer and a J-beta primer mix. Through fastp at Q25 and MiXCR, TCRdb rebuilt clones from the public reads, retaining in-frame beta chains. A single entry per CDR3 protein holds the most common genes and DNA from its merged rows. The sample has about 1.4 million distinct CDR3 sequences on record, approximately 59% of them singletons. Jointly, the top ten make up approximately 7% of the sample. The material sequenced was blood. These receptors were taken from a young man in good health.

The genes are TRBV7-9 and TRBJ1-2; the D gene is possibly TRBD1 (5 bases). The CDR3 spans 14 residues. The V end lost 5 bases, the J end lost 7 bases, and 17 bases lay between the germline ends. The germline CDR1 and CDR2 sequences are SEHNR and FQNEAQ (reference sequence). The DNA for the CDR3 is TGTGCCAGCAGCAGCAGGACCCGTCAGGGTGGCTACACCTTC. Protein product: CASSSRTRQGGYTF.

This chain uses TRBV20-1 with TRBJ2-5; 7 bases are a match to TRBD1. Judging by the DNA end, TRBJ2-4 fits better; the J call may be wrong. Germline loops: CDR1 DFQATT, CDR2 SNEGSKA (reference sequence). CDR3 size: 13 residues. The CDR3 DNA reads TGCAGTGCTAGAGGCGCAGGGGGATACATTCAGTACTTC. Translated: CSARGAGGYIQYF.

The DNA of the CDR3 is TGTGCCAGCAGTTCGGCGCTCCAAGAGACCCAGTACTTC. It translates to CASSSALQETQYF. The V call is TRBV27, the J call TRBJ2-5; D is undetermined. The V gene lost 4 bases and the J gene lost 1 base, with 7 bases spanning the gap. Germline V gives CDR1 MNHEY, CDR2 SMNVEV (reference sequence). The CDR3 is made up of 13 amino acids.

This chain links TRBV3-1 with TRBJ2-5, with 7 positions matching TRBD2. Per germline, CDR1 LGHDT and CDR2 YNNKEL (reference sequence). After removal of 2 bases from V and 5 bases from J, the junction contained 14 bases not matched to a gene. The CDR3 runs 17 residues. The CDR3 DNA reads as TGTGCCAGCAGCCAATTCTTCCGACAGCGGGGTCGGGAGACCCAGTACTTC. Translated, it gives CASSQFFRQRGRETQYF.

The CDR3 sequence is CASRLRGLAGDTQYF. As DNA, the CDR3 is TGTGCCAGCCGACTGCGCGGACTAGCGGGAGATACGCAGTATTTT. J is TRBJ2-3 and V is TRBV3-1; 11 bases match TRBD2. From germline, CDR1 is LGHDT and CDR2 YNNKEL (reference sequence). V gave up 8 bases and J gave up 5 bases; unmatched junction bases: 9. CDR3 length: 15 residues.

The J gene is TRBJ1-6, the V gene TRBV2, with TRBD1 as a possible D gene (5 bases). CDR1 and CDR2 from the germline V gene are SNHLY and FYNNEI. CDR3 length equals 15 residues. V shed 10 bases and J shed 9 bases, with 22 bases lying between them. The CDR3: CATRAGVSLGSPLHF. The DNA of the CDR3 is TGTGCCACTCGGGCGGGGGTATCTCTGGGTTCACCCCTCCACTTT.

V gene TRBV29-1 combines with J gene TRBJ2-5, with a weak D call TRBD1 (7 bases). The J call may be mistaken, given a closer DNA end match to TRBJ2-7. Germline CDR1 is SQVTM and CDR2 is ANQGSEA. There are 12 residues in the CDR3. CDR3 nucleotides: TGCAGCGTCCCCCTGCAGGGGGGCGAGCAGTACTTC. This sequence encodes CSVPLQGGEQYF.

The rearrangement joins TRBV5-1 to TRBJ2-1; 12 bases align to TRBD2. Germline lookup yields CDR1 SGHRS and CDR2 YFSETQ. V lost 4 bases, J lost 10 bases, and 9 bases stayed unmatched. This CDR3 region has 15 residues. The CDR3 DNA sequence: TGCGCCAGCAGCCAAACTAGCGGGGGGCCTAAGGAGCAGTTCTTC. Its translation is CASSQTSGGPKEQFF.

The chain uses TRBV7-9 and TRBJ2-1; D is ambiguous. The germline CDR1 and CDR2 sequences are SEHNR and FQNEAQ (reference sequence). CDR3 length: 16 residues. Trimming shortened V by 1 base and J by 0 bases, and 10 bases separated the two germline ends. The CDR3 loop is CASSLVGASSYNEQFF. The CDR3 coding sequence is TGTGCCAGCAGCTTAGTTGGCGCTAGCTCCTACAATGAGCAGTTCTTC.

This clonotype was seen a few times. The gene calls are TRBV25-1 and TRBJ1-1; TRBD1 might be the D (6 bases). CDR3 length: 16 amino acids. V lost 4 bases, J lost 6 bases, and 21 bases lay in between. Germline lookup yields CDR1 MGHDK and CDR2 SYGVNS. CDR3 DNA sequence: TGTGCCAGCAGTGGCTTGGGAAAAGGGGGTTGGGCTGAAGCTTTCTTT. This sequence encodes CASSGLGKGGWAEAFF.

This clonotype has more than one count but fewer than ten. This rearrangement joins TRBV10-3 to TRBJ1-2; 9 bases agree with TRBD1. Germline-derived CDR1 and CDR2 are ENHRY and SYGVKD. The junction had 5 bases not matched to a gene; V was cut back by 5 bases and J by 7 bases. The CDR3 extends over 13 amino acids. The CDR3: CAISRTGDLGYTF. In DNA, the CDR3 is TGTGCCATCAGTAGGACAGGGGACCTTGGCTACACCTTC.

The chain couples TRBV5-1 to TRBJ1-1; TRBD1 matches at 9 bases. This CDR3 is 13 amino acids long. Germline V gene data show CDR1 as SGHRS and CDR2 as YFSETQ. V gave up 2 bases and J gave up 11 bases; unmatched junction bases: 7. DNA for the CDR3: TGCGCCAGCAGCTTTGGGGACAGGGTGACGGCTTTCTTT. Translating gives CASSFGDRVTAFF.

This clonotype was found a few times. The chain carries TRBV29-1 and TRBJ2-7, with 10 nucleotides matching TRBD1. The V segment lost 6 bases and the J segment 2 bases; nucleotides outside the gene matches: 4. This CDR3 is 13 amino acids long. Looked up from germline, CDR1 is SQVTM and CDR2 is ANQGSEA. The chain's CDR3 is CSVAGQGTYEQYF. The CDR3, as DNA: TGCAGCGTAGCGGGACAGGGGACCTACGAGCAGTACTTC.

The chain links TRBV30 to TRBJ2-7; D unclear. The CDR3 loop spans 12 amino acids. Trimming cost V 2 bases and J 2 bases, with 7 bases left between them. The V gene's germline CDR1 is GTSNPN and CDR2 SVGIG (reference sequence). The CDR3 coding sequence is TGTGCCTGGAGTAGGTTGACCTACGAGCAGTACTTC. It encodes CAWSRLTYEQYF.

There are a few counts of this clonotype. The chain uses TRBV20-1 and TRBJ2-5; no definite D call. Germline CDR1 DFQATT, CDR2 SNEGSKA (reference sequence). V was cut by 3 bases and J by 7 bases, with 0 bases left in between. The CDR3 consists of 8 residues. This CDR3 reads CSARTQYF. As DNA, the CDR3 is TGCAGTGCTAGGACCCAGTACTTC.

The chain uses TRBV24-1 and TRBJ2-4; D is ambiguous. The J call may be mistaken, given a closer DNA end match to TRBJ2-7. This CDR3 is 12 amino acids long. Germline assignment: CDR1 KGHDR and CDR2 SFDVKD. CDR3 DNA: TGTGCCACCAGTGATTTCCGGGACGAGCAGTACTTC. Its protein is CATSDFRDEQYF.

The chain recombines TRBV28 with TRBJ2-3; no reliable D call. Between the trimmed V and J ends, which lost 4 bases and 8 bases, there was a span of 10 bases. This CDR3 is built from 12 residues. Germline CDR1 and CDR2: MDHEN and SYDVKM. The CDR3 bases are TGTGCCAGCAGTTCCCCCTCCCGTACGCAGTATTTT. As protein: CASSSPSRTQYF.

V gene TRBV29-1 combines with J gene TRBJ1-1, with a tentative D call TRBD1 (6 bases). Trimming left V 0 bases short and J 11 bases short, with 16 bases between. The CDR3 totals 13 residues. Germline assignment: CDR1 SQVTM and CDR2 ANQGSEA. The CDR3 protein is CSVEDRRGAGAFF. The DNA for the CDR3 is TGCAGCGTTGAAGACCGTAGGGGGGCTGGGGCTTTCTTT.

The chain is built from TRBV15 and TRBJ2-3; D perhaps matches TRBD1 (5 bases). Germline-derived CDR1 and CDR2 are LNHNV and YYDKDF (reference sequence). This CDR3 comprises 17 residues. Trimming pared 4 bases from V and 2 bases from J, leaving 19 bases between. Here the CDR3 DNA reads TGTGCCACCAGCACCCGATTGGACACACCGCTCACAGATACGCAGTATTTT. As protein: CATSTRLDTPLTDTQYF.

Remarks on this clonotype: Just one base apart from a much larger clone, this may be a read error. The chain uses TRBV10-3 and TRBJ2-7; 8 nucleotides align to TRBD1. The V and J ends lost 5 bases and 0 bases, in that order; junction bases with no gene match: 0. In germline, CDR1 is ENHRY, CDR2 SYGVKD. This CDR3 comprises 13 residues. CDR3 DNA: TGTGCCATCAGTACAGGGGGCTCCTACGAGCAGTACTTC. It translates to CAISTGGSYEQYF.

The chain recombines TRBV29-1 with TRBJ2-4; TRBD1 might be the D (6 bases). The CDR3 has 15 amino acids. Germline V CDR1 and CDR2: SQVTM, ANQGSEA. V lost 4 bases, J lost 13 bases, and 26 bases lay in between. CDR3 coding DNA: TGCAGCGTTGGGATGTGGACTGGGGGCTACAATGAGCAGTACTTC. Protein sequence: CSVGMWTGGYNEQYF.

The rearrangement links TRBV20-1 to TRBJ2-3; TRBD2 is a possible D gene (6 bases). CDR1 is DFQATT and CDR2 is SNEGSKA in the germline V gene (reference sequence). Trimming shortened V by 0 bases and J by 6 bases, and 19 bases separated the two germline ends. The CDR3 covers 16 residues. CDR3 nucleotides: TGCAGTGCTAGAGATCCTACGCGGGGATGGTGCGATACGCAGTATTTT. Its translation: CSARDPTRGWCDTQYF.

This clonotype was counted only a few times. This sequence joins TRBV12-3 or TRBV12-4 and TRBJ2-7; TRBD2 agrees at 11 bases. The CDR3 has 16 amino acids. Trimming removed 3 bases from V and 0 bases from J; junction bases left unmatched: 4. The CDR3 is CASSLGGLADSYEQYF. CDR3 nucleotides: TGTGCCAGCAGTTTGGGGGGACTAGCGGACTCCTACGAGCAGTACTTC.

This clonotype showed up just a few times. The chain combines TRBV25-1 with TRBJ2-5; 9 nucleotides line up with TRBD1. There are 16 residues in the CDR3. The germline V gene has CDR1 MGHDK and CDR2 SYGVNS. Trimming took 1 base from V and 5 from J; bases not matched to a gene: 8. The CDR3 bases are TGTGCCAGCAGTGAATCCGGGACAGGGCTCAAGGAGACCCAGTACTTC. This codes for CASSESGTGLKETQYF.

The V gene is TRBV7-2, the J gene TRBJ1-2, with D possibly matching TRBD1 (6 bases). Germline V lookup: CDR1 SGHTA, CDR2 FQGNSA. V shed 0 bases and J shed 3 bases, with 23 bases lying between them. CDR3 length equals 19 residues. CDR3: CASSLAPGGRPSFDYGYTF. The CDR3, as DNA: TGTGCCAGCAGCTTAGCGCCGGGGGGGCGGCCCTCTTTTGACTATGGCTACACCTTC.

This clonotype has just a few counts. V and J are TRBV7-6 and TRBJ2-5; a weak D match, TRBD2 (6 bases). Trimming cost V 6 bases and J 2 bases, with 10 bases left between them. The germline CDR1 and CDR2 sequences are SGHVS and FNYEAQ. The CDR3 consists of 13 residues. CDR3 region: CASRPGGQETQYF. The CDR3 DNA follows: TGTGCCAGCAGGCCTGGGGGGCAAGAGACCCAGTACTTC.

The chain combines TRBV7-2 with TRBJ2-3, with TRBD2 identical over 8 bases. This CDR3 spans 14 amino acids. After removal of 3 bases from V and 4 bases from J, the junction contained 3 bases not matched to a gene. Germline CDR1 is SGHTA and CDR2 is FQGNSA. This CDR3 is CASSLGLVSDTQYF. The DNA of the CDR3 is TGTGCCAGCAGCTTGGGACTAGTTTCAGATACGCAGTATTTT.

The chain has TRBV9 and TRBJ2-2; D remains unclear. V was shortened by 3 bases and J by 4 bases, with 10 bases between the two germline ends. CDR1 is SGDLS and CDR2 is YYNGEE in the germline V gene. The CDR3 runs to 14 residues. The CDR3 DNA sequence: TGTGCCAGCAGCGCCATTTGGGGCACCGGGGAGCTGTTTTTT. Translated: CASSAIWGTGELFF.